This T cell receptor (beta chain) came from a study of blood T cell repertoires in COVID-19 (dated by TCRdb to the early 2020s). Context from the whole study: The collaborator samples originated in the United States, Italy and Spain and spanned the acute and convalescent phases of COVID-19. The prospective study material was composed of cDNA or gDNA derived from T cells, B-cell-depleted T cells, or PBMCs. Subjects who had been exposed to COVID-19, were actively infected with it, or had recovered from it provided the deeply sampled blood TCRbeta repertoires that made up the dataset. The repertoires were released in a freely available public database meant as a resource for research on the immune response to SARS-CoV-2. The samples were drawn from two sources: the first 160 participants of the ongoing ImmuneRACE study, and 950 to 1,500 subjects contributed by 6 global collaborators. Sample metadata almost always included a de-identified subject ID, COVID-19 status, age in years and sex. HLA class I and class II types, where available, came from metadata supplied by the sample provider rather than from assay-based typing.

Whole blood was collected in K2EDTA tubes by collaborating institutions according to the institutions' own protocols. For TCRbeta analysis, collaborator samples were shipped as frozen whole blood, as isolated PBMCs, or as DNA extracted from either sample type. V lost 5 bases and J lost 5 bases; the stretch between them is 10 bases long. From its cysteine to its phenylalanine, the CDR3 spans 13 amino acids. Only CDR3 DNA is held: 39 bases, read in frame from base 1. According to the germline V gene (reference sequence), CDR1 reads LGHDT and CDR2 reads YNNKEL. TCRbeta CDR3 regions were amplified from genomic DNA using the immunoSEQ Assay, a bias-controlled multiplex PCR. From the authors' description of their analysis: Nucleated cell counts per sample were estimated from amplification of reference gene primers within the assay. To quantify the absolute abundance of each unique TCRbeta CDR3 rearrangement, sequence reads were collapsed and filtered. For each sample, productive Simpson clonality was calculated by taking the square root of Simpson's diversity index across productive rearrangements. TCRdb retrieved this table from immuneACCESS and kept in-frame rearrangements only. Not all clones are present; in checked studies, unresolved V genes account for under half, and no reason is known for the remainder. V, J and clone size derive from that table, while D and trimming were established from the DNA sequence. Recorded for this sample are some 130,000 clones; roughly 69% of them occurred a single time. The ten top clones hold approximately 2% of the sample.

The investigation overall reported the following: How much clinical and demographic metadata was included differed by source and by participant, and the metadata was provided uncurated.

Worth noting for this clone: What this receptor recognizes is not known. No quality values exist for individual bases; no much larger clone is one base distant.

The sequenced material came from peripheral blood. This sequence uses TRBV3-1 (or the pseudogene TRBV3-2) and TRBJ1-5, with a tentative D gene TRBD1 over 5 matching bases. The sequence was collected from a woman in her 70s with acute or convalescent COVID-19. The CDR3 is CASSSTRDQPQHF. The DNA sequence reads TGTGCCAGCAGCTCTACCAGGGATCAGCCCCAGCATTTT.